What follows are 18 T cell receptor beta chains derived from one specimen sequenced in a study of blood T cell repertoires in COVID-19. TCRdb's copy holds only in-frame clones and misses some; the assay was immunoSEQ multiplex PCR. The table lists a few hundred thousand clones, about 90% of them singletons. The sequenced material came from PBMCs or T cells enriched from blood (not recorded which). Receptors originate from a human donor in a cohort exposed to, infected with or recovered from COVID-19 (not recorded which). The donor label of this sample is uncertain.

V and J are TRBV5-6 and TRBJ2-5, with D perhaps TRBD2 (5 bases). This CDR3 region has 13 residues. Trimming took off 1 base at V and 3 bases at J, with 7 bases between the two ends. Germline V gene lookup returns CDR1 SGHDT and CDR2 YYEEEE. DNA of the CDR3: TGTGCCAGCAGCTTGACACTAGAAGAGACCCAGTACTTC. Protein sequence: CASSLTLEETQYF.

The J gene is TRBJ1-1, the V gene TRBV13; D is possibly TRBD1 (5 bases). The germline V gene has CDR1 PRHDT and CDR2 FYEKMQ (reference sequence). V shed 5 bases and J shed 1 base, with 11 bases lying between them. This CDR3 is built from 14 residues. This CDR3 is CASSRGGGNTEAFF. The CDR3 bases are TGTGCCAGCAGCCGGGGCGGGGGGAACACTGAAGCTTTCTTT. Looking up the rest from reference TRBV13 and TRBJ1-1 gives the full variable domain: AAGVIQSPRHLIKEKRETATLKCYPIPRHDTVYWYQQGPGQDPQFLISFYEKMQSDKGSIPDRFSAQQFSDYHSELNMSSLELGDSALYFCASSRGGGNTEAFFGQGTRLTVV.

In its sample, this clone was seen once. The V call is TRBV9, the J call TRBJ1-4, with TRBD1 identical over 11 bases. CDR3 size: 18 residues. Germline V lookup: CDR1 SGDLS, CDR2 YYNGEE. J gave up 4 bases and V 2 bases, and 10 bases lay outside the gene matches. The CDR3: CASSVRDRGVIVNEKLFF. DNA of the CDR3: TGTGCCAGCAGCGTGCGGGACAGGGGGGTTATCGTTAATGAAAAACTGTTTTTT.

V and J are TRBV19 and TRBJ1-5, with D uncertain. V dropped 7 bases and J dropped 0 bases, with 16 bases sitting between them. CDR1 and CDR2 (germline): LNHDA, SQIVND (reference sequence). This CDR3 is 16 amino acids long. The CDR3 loop reads CASMTTATHSNQPQHF. The CDR3 DNA reads as TGTGCCAGTATGACTACAGCTACACATAGCAATCAGCCCCAGCATTTT.

The CDR3 DNA reads TGTGCCAGCAGCAAGGGGCAGGGGGGCAACTATGGCTACACCTTC. It encodes CASSKGQGGNYGYTF. The V and J genes are TRBV21-1 and TRBJ1-2; the table's TRBD1 call for D was not verified on the DNA. TRBV21-1 is tagged as a pseudogene. CDR3 length: 15 residues.

The V call is TRBV6-5, the J call TRBJ1-1, with D possibly matching TRBD1 (5 bases). Deletions cut 5 bases from V and 0 bases from J, with 10 bases between. Germline V CDR1 and CDR2: MNHEY, SVGAGI. The CDR3 runs to 14 residues. The CDR3 nucleotides are TGTGCCAGCAGTCGGGGGGGGATGAACACTGAAGCTTTCTTT. Amino acid sequence: CASSRGGMNTEAFF.

V usage is TRBV30 and J usage is TRBJ2-7, with D unresolved. Trimming stripped 0 bases from V and 9 bases from J, with 12 bases between. CDR1 GTSNPN and CDR2 SVGIG come from the germline V gene (reference sequence). CDR3 size: 12 residues. CDR3 sequence: CAWSVSGIGQYF. The CDR3 DNA reads TGTGCCTGGAGTGTAAGTGGTATCGGGCAGTACTTC.

The chain uses TRBV19 and TRBJ2-7, with 8 nucleotides matching TRBD1. V lost 5 bases, J lost 0 bases, and 3 bases stayed unmatched. CDR3 length: 14 residues. In germline, CDR1 is LNHDA, CDR2 SQIVND (reference sequence). The CDR3 nucleotides read TGTGCCAGTAGTTTGACAGGGGACTCCTACGAGCAGTACTTC. Amino acid sequence: CASSLTGDSYEQYF. Based on the CDR3 plus reference TRBV19 and TRBJ2-7, the full variable domain is DGGITQSPKYLFRKEGQNVTLSCEQNLNHDAMYWYRQDPGQGLRLIYYSQIVNDFQKGDIAEGYSVSREKKESFPLTVTSAQKNPTAFYLCASSLTGDSYEQYFGPGTRLTVT.

This clone appeared a few times. The chain employs TRBV7-2 and TRBJ1-6; the match to TRBD1 covers 10 bases. Trimming at V came to 4 bases and at J to 8 bases, leaving 14 bases not matched to a gene. The germline V gene has CDR1 SGHTA and CDR2 FQGNSA. The CDR3 length is 18 residues. The CDR3 protein is CASSYDRGRQSVDSPLHF. The CDR3 coding sequence is TGTGCCAGCAGCTATGACAGGGGGCGGCAAAGTGTAGATTCACCCCTCCACTTT.

The gene calls are TRBV18 and TRBJ2-7, with 11 bases aligning to TRBD1. The CDR3 extends over 18 amino acids. Trimming took 2 bases from V and 2 from J; bases not matched to a gene: 11. The germline CDR1 and CDR2 sequences are KGHSH and LQKENI. The CDR3 loop is CASSPSSLRGQGAYEQYF. The CDR3 region has the DNA TGTGCCAGCTCACCATCAAGTCTGAGGGGACAGGGGGCCTACGAGCAGTACTTC.

The V gene is TRBV7-9, the J gene TRBJ2-1, with D possibly TRBD1 on 7 matching bases. Trimming removed 2 bases at V and 8 bases at J, with 25 bases between. There are 18 residues in the CDR3. Germline CDR1 and CDR2: SEHNR and FQNEAQ (reference sequence). Here the CDR3 reads CASSLRGRSGGLKDEQFF. The CDR3 DNA reads TGTGCCAGCAGCTTAAGAGGTCGATCAGGGGGGCTAAAGGATGAGCAGTTCTTC.

In nucleotides, the CDR3 is TGTGCCAGCAGAGTACGGGGAGCCCCCGGGGAGACCCAGTACTTC. The encoded protein is CASRVRGAPGETQYF. The chain uses TRBV11-1 and TRBJ2-5, with TRBD2 as a possible D gene (5 bases). In germline, CDR1 is SGHAT, CDR2 FQDESV (reference sequence). Trimming pared 6 bases from V and 5 bases from J, leaving 19 bases between. This CDR3 contains 15 residues.

The chain has TRBV11-2 and TRBJ1-6, with no clear D. The CDR3 is 15 residues long. CDR1 is SGHAT and CDR2 is FQNNGV in the germline V gene. V lost 1 base to trimming and J lost 5 bases, with 9 bases between them. CDR3 DNA: TGTGCCAGCAGCTTAGGGGCCGGGGATAATTCACCCCTCCACTTT. Translated: CASSLGAGDNSPLHF.

The chain is built from TRBV15 and TRBJ2-7; 10 nucleotides line up with TRBD1. This CDR3 is 15 amino acids long. Germline V gene sequence: CDR1 LNHNV, CDR2 YYDKDF (reference sequence). J gave up 9 bases and V 5 bases, and 13 bases lay outside the gene matches. The CDR3 is CATSGDRGPPIGQYF. CDR3 nucleotides: TGTGCCACCAGCGGCGACAGGGGGCCCCCCATAGGGCAGTACTTC. Supplemented by reference TRBV15 and TRBJ2-7, the full variable domain reads DAMVIQNPRYQVTQFGKPVTLSCSQTLNHNVMYWYQQKSSQAPKLLFHYYDKDFNNEADTPDNFQSRRPNTSFCFLDIRSPGLGDTAMYLCATSGDRGPPIGQYFGPGTRLTVT.

The J gene is TRBJ2-2, the V gene TRBV7-9; 7 bases match TRBD1. The J segment lost 5 bases and the V segment lost 2 bases, leaving 2 bases of the junction unmatched. CDR3 size: 14 residues. Germline V CDR1 and CDR2: SEHNR, FQNEAQ (reference sequence). CDR3 sequence reads: CASSLSGGTGELFF. DNA for the CDR3: TGTGCCAGCAGCTTATCAGGGGGAACCGGGGAGCTGTTTTTT. Full variable domain (rest looked up from reference TRBV7-9 and TRBJ2-2): DTGVSQNPRHKITKRGQNVTFRCDPISEHNRLYWYRQTLGQGPEFLTYFQNEAQLEKSRLLSDRFSAERPKGSFSTLEIQRTEQGDSAMYLCASSLSGGTGELFFGEGSRLTVL.

This clone was found a few times. The V and J genes are TRBV29-1 and TRBJ1-2; D is possibly TRBD1 (5 bases). The V end was cut by 4 bases, the J end by 2 bases, with 11 bases between. The CDR3 is 13 amino acids. Germline CDR1 SQVTM, CDR2 ANQGSEA. This CDR3 is CSVVGEPNYGYTF. In DNA form, the CDR3 reads TGCAGCGTTGTAGGGGAACCCAACTATGGCTACACCTTC.

The CDR3 DNA is TGTGCCACCGTTGGGATATCGGGCTATGCGGGCACCTTC. Its protein is CATVGISGYAGTF. V is TRBV7-9 and J is TRBJ1-2; D gene ambiguous. The CDR3 totals 13 residues. Trimming shortened V by 10 bases and J by 13 bases, and 25 bases separated the two germline ends. Germline-derived CDR1 and CDR2 are SEHNR and FQNEAQ (reference sequence).

The chain joins TRBV28 to TRBJ1-4; 11 positions match TRBD1. Germline V lookup: CDR1 MDHEN, CDR2 SYDVKM. The CDR3 runs to 17 residues. The trim removed 3 bases at V and 4 bases at J, leaving 7 bases unmatched. DNA of the CDR3: TGTGCCAGCAGTTTCGTGGACAGGGGGCTCGGTAATGAAAAACTGTTTTTT. Protein: CASSFVDRGLGNEKLFF.